The following is a T cell receptor beta chain sequence with its context. The antigen remains undetermined. One junction end does not reproduce the germline sequence, and a read error may be involved. The record originates from a study of OX40 agonist ivuxolimab in advanced cancers. Study-wide background: Two cutaneous melanoma patients and one hepatocellular carcinoma patient, three in all, had partial responses.

The CDR3 sequence is 16 residues long. Germline values: CDR1 MNHNS, CDR2 SASEGT. Assay used: immunoSEQ multiplex PCR; TCRdb lists only in-frame clones, some missing. The table lists roughly 45,000 clones, around nine tenths of them singletons. Regarding the study as a whole: Some of the lowest clonal expansion was seen in partial responders at 0.1-3.0 mg/kg. CD8+ T cells averaged more expanded clones than CD4+.

The chain joins TRBV6-1 to TRBJ1-3; D ambiguous. This clonotype was obtained from an adult with an advanced solid tumor such as melanoma, head and neck, liver or kidney cancer. The sample here was CD4+ or CD8+ T cells sorted from blood, taken in a trial of the OX40 agonist ivuxolimab. The CDR3 nucleotides are TGTGCCAGCAGAGAAGAGGACGGTTACTCTGGAAACACCATATATTTT. It specifies CASREEDGYSGNTIYF.